The clone carrying this TCR beta chain was counted between two and nine times. Its antigen is not identified. The sample comes from a study of T cell responses to AZD1222 COVID-19 vaccine. General study findings and limits: It was only six AZD1222 recipients who were seropositive at baseline.

Looked up from germline, CDR1 is SGHRS and CDR2 is YFSETQ. The CDR3 totals 14 residues. V shed 2 bases and J shed 5 bases, with 13 bases lying between them. Sequencing used immunoSEQ multiplex PCR; TCRdb keeps in-frame clones, though not all of them. The table lists approximately 120,000 clones, approximately 90% of them singletons. The clonotype comes from an adult in good health. The V and J genes are TRBV5-1 and TRBJ1-1, with D unclear. The starting material was peripheral blood, obtained on day 0 of MenACWY control vaccination. The CDR3: CASSFRDMATEAFF. The CDR3, as DNA: TGCGCCAGCAGCTTTAGGGATATGGCGACTGAAGCTTTCTTT.